A single sample is the source of the 15 T cell receptor beta chains below, sequenced in a study of blood T cell repertoires in COVID-19. Here immunoSEQ multiplex PCR was the method, and the copy in TCRdb shows in-frame clones only, minus some. The sample lists 140,000 to 150,000 clones, about 87% seen once, with roughly 45% in the top ten. Sequencing used peripheral blood. These receptors were obtained from a human donor in a cohort sampled during active COVID-19.

The chain uses TRBV28 and TRBJ2-7; D is uncertain. The V gene lost 6 bases and the J gene lost 6 bases, with 9 bases spanning the gap. The CDR3 covers 11 residues. The germline V gene has CDR1 MDHEN and CDR2 SYDVKM. CDR3 in amino acids: CASSARREQYV. The CDR3 DNA reads as TGTGCCAGCAGCGCCAGGCGCGAGCAGTACGTC.

The J gene is TRBJ2-1, the V gene TRBV6-6; the D gene is possibly TRBD2 (5 bases). This CDR3 has 12 residues. Germline V gene lookup returns CDR1 MNHNY and CDR2 SVGAGI (reference sequence). Trimming stripped 3 bases from V and 6 bases from J, with 6 bases between. The CDR3 region is CASSYGGNEQFF. As DNA, the CDR3 is TGTGCCAGCAGTTATGGAGGCAATGAGCAGTTCTTC.

The rearrangement joins TRBV3-1 (or the pseudogene TRBV3-2) to TRBJ2-7; possible D gene TRBD1, 5 bases. Trimming stripped 0 bases from V and 0 bases from J, with 6 bases between. Germline V gives CDR1 LGHDT, CDR2 YNNKEL (reference sequence). This CDR3 has 14 residues. In DNA form, the CDR3 reads TGTGCCAGCAGCCAAGAGCAGGGCTCCTACGAGCAGTACGTC. This sequence encodes CASSQEQGSYEQYV.

This clone has only one observation. The genes are TRBV4-1 and TRBJ1-2, with 7 bases that match TRBD1. Germline lookup yields CDR1 MGHRA and CDR2 YSYEKL. This CDR3 is built from 13 residues. The J segment lost 7 bases and the V segment lost 5 bases, leaving 7 bases of the junction unmatched. The CDR3 protein is CASSFRTGGGYTF. CDR3 nucleotide sequence: TGCGCCAGCAGCTTCCGGACAGGAGGTGGCTACACCTTC.

The gene calls are TRBV11-3 and TRBJ2-3; a possible D gene is TRBD1 (5 bases). Trimming cost V 2 bases and J 1 base, with 13 bases left between them. The germline CDR1 and CDR2 sequences are SGHNT and YENEEA. This CDR3 region has 16 residues. The DNA of the CDR3 is TGTGCCAGCAGCTTACGACAGCTAGAAGGCACAGATACGCAGTATTTT. Translation: CASSLRQLEGTDTQYF.

The J gene is TRBJ2-1, the V gene TRBV9; the D gene is possibly TRBD2 (5 bases). The V end lost 0 bases, the J end lost 10 bases, and 11 bases lay between the germline ends. Germline V CDR1 and CDR2: SGDLS, YYNGEE. The CDR3 covers 13 residues. CDR3 sequence (DNA): TGTGCCAGCAGCGTAGTTACTAGTGGCGAGCAGTTCTTC. Amino acid sequence: CASSVVTSGEQFF.

The gene calls are TRBV6-2 or TRBV6-3 and TRBJ1-2; 7 positions match TRBD1. CDR3 length equals 14 residues. Germline values: CDR1 MNHEY, CDR2 SVGEGT. Trimming removed 2 bases from V and 6 bases from J; junction bases left unmatched: 6. CDR3 sequence: CASSYGATGNGYTF. DNA of the CDR3: TGTGCCAGCAGTTACGGGGCGACAGGGAATGGCTACACCTTC.

This rearrangement joins TRBV7-2 to TRBJ2-3; 10 bases are a match to TRBD2. Unmatched junction bases numbered 7, after V lost 2 bases and J lost 2 bases. Germline V gives CDR1 SGHTA, CDR2 FQGNSA. This CDR3 is built from 17 residues. DNA of the CDR3: TGTGCCAGCAGCTTACTGTCTAGCGGGGGAACCACAGATACGCAGTATTTT. It codes for CASSLLSSGGTTDTQYF.

This CDR3 reads CASSEGLILTDTQYF. The CDR3 bases are TGTGCCAGCAGTGAAGGACTGATTTTAACAGATACGCAGTATTTT. The rearrangement joins TRBV6-1 to TRBJ2-3; no firm D call. The CDR3 totals 15 residues. Germline CDR1 MNHNS, CDR2 SASEGT. With 1 base removed from V and 3 bases from J, the gap between germline ends came to 11 bases.

In the case of this clone: This specimen includes other DNA sequences encoding the same CDR3. V gene TRBV9 combines with J gene TRBJ1-2, with D unclear. CDR1 is SGDLS and CDR2 is YYNGEE in the germline V gene. V gave up 1 base and J gave up 2 bases, with 6 bases separating them. The CDR3 has 13 amino acids. The CDR3 loop is CASSVTENYGYTF. CDR3 nucleotide sequence: TGTGCCAGCAGCGTAACAGAAAACTATGGCTACACCTTC.

V is TRBV5-1 and J is TRBJ1-2; 8 nucleotides align to TRBD1. V lost 3 bases and J lost 1; bases outside the gene matches: 20. The CDR3 is 20 amino acids. In germline, CDR1 is SGHRS, CDR2 YFSETQ. DNA for the CDR3: TGCGCCAGCAGCTCCTTAAGCGCGGACAGGGCGGAGACCATTAACTATGGCTACACCTTC. Protein product: CASSSLSADRAETINYGYTF. Based on the CDR3 plus reference TRBV5-1 and TRBJ1-2, the full variable domain is KAGVTQTPRYLIKTRGQQVTLSCSPISGHRSVSWYQQTPGQGLQFLFEYFSETQRNKGNFPGRFSGRQFSNSRSEMNVSTLELGDSALYLCASSSLSADRAETINYGYTFGSGTRLTVV.

Only a few counts were recorded for this clone. The genes are TRBV11-3 and TRBJ1-6; D unresolved. V lost 2 bases and J lost 0, with 5 bases in between. CDR1 and CDR2 from the germline V gene are SGHNT and YENEEA. The CDR3 has 15 residues. CDR3 DNA: TGTGCCAGCAGCTTAATGAGCTCCTATAATTCACCCCTCCACTTT. It encodes CASSLMSSYNSPLHF.

There are a few counts of this clone. The chain uses TRBV2 and TRBJ2-2; a weak D match, TRBD2 (5 bases). The CDR3 length is 12 residues. V lost 7 bases, J lost 7 bases, and 10 bases lay in between. The germline V gene has CDR1 SNHLY and CDR2 FYNNEI. CDR3 protein: CASTPGYGELFF. In DNA, the CDR3 is TGTGCCAGCACCCCGGGATACGGGGAGCTGTTTTTT.

The chain couples TRBV29-1 to TRBJ2-3; 9 bases line up with TRBD2. Germline assignment: CDR1 SQVTM and CDR2 ANQGSEA. This CDR3 contains 15 residues. With V trimmed by 7 bases and J by 1 base, 9 bases remained unmatched. The CDR3 here is CSDRKGLAGTDTQYF. In DNA form, the CDR3 reads TGCAGCGACCGAAAGGGACTAGCAGGCACAGATACGCAGTATTTT.

V usage is TRBV7-2 and J usage is TRBJ2-7; D remains ambiguous. V was pared by 5 bases and J by 3 bases, with 14 bases between. In germline, CDR1 is SGHTA, CDR2 FQGNSA. The CDR3 runs 14 residues. The CDR3 loop is CASSPSWSGYEQYF. The CDR3 DNA reads as TGTGCCAGCAGCCCCAGTTGGAGTGGCTACGAGCAGTACTTC.